Listed here is a single TCR beta chain. Its antigen remains unidentified. Some clones are missing from TCRdb's copy, which holds only in-frame ones; the method was immunoSEQ multiplex PCR. The sample has 95,000 to 110,000 clones; under 95% are singletons. This sample was included in a study of graft-versus-host responses after intestinal transplantation. Overall study context: Anti-thymocyte globulin induction, then tacrolimus and steroids for 3 to 4 years, went to all recipients. Broader study findings: In recipient marrow, GvH clones were found, and some appeared first in ileum or blood. The highest levels of circulating GvH clones went along with early declines in HvG clones after transplant. Graft-donor T cell macrochimerism coincided with high graft-versus-host to host-versus-graft clonal ratios in allografts.

The CDR3 extends over 15 amino acids. V shed 5 bases and J shed 3 bases, with 15 bases lying between them. Germline V gene lookup returns CDR1 SGHTA and CDR2 FQGNSA. This TCR derives from a human donor who received an intestinal transplant. The sample consisted of unstimulated CD8+ T cells sorted from spleen or lymph node cells, taken before intestinal transplant. V usage is TRBV7-2 and J usage is TRBJ2-3; D is undetermined. In nucleotides, the CDR3 is TGTGCCAGCAGCCCAGCTATGGACGGAACAGATACGCAGTATTTT. It encodes CASSPAMDGTDTQYF.